The 29 T cell receptor beta chains presented below share a single source sample, sequenced in a study of cytomegalovirus exposure and HLA in healthy donors (TCRdb year 2017). Library method: the immunoSEQ multiplex PCR assay. Entries here come from immuneACCESS through TCRdb and include only in-frame sequences with V and J called. Some clones fail to appear in such tables; in the studies checked, an unresolved V gene covers under half of the shortfall, and the cause of the remainder is unknown. In all, the sample holds around 150,000 clones, and less than 90% of those were seen once. The ten largest clones take up about 9.4% of the sample. The sequenced sample consisted of PBMCs. These TCRs come from a man aged 25-45 years in good health and CMV-seropositive.

The V gene is TRBV5-1, the J gene TRBJ2-7; 9 bases are shared with TRBD1. The CDR3 spans 14 residues. The ends lost 4 bases at V and 5 bases at J; junction bases unmatched: 7. CDR1 and CDR2 (germline): SGHRS, YFSETQ. CDR3 sequence reads: CASSLRDRDHEQYF. CDR3 bases: TGCGCCAGCAGCCTCCGGGACAGGGATCACGAGCAGTACTTC. Using reference TRBV5-1 and TRBJ2-7 for the parts outside the CDR3, the full variable domain is KAGVTQTPRYLIKTRGQQVTLSCSPISGHRSVSWYQQTPGQGLQFLFEYFSETQRNKGNFPGRFSGRQFSNSRSEMNVSTLELGDSALYLCASSLRDRDHEQYFGPGTRLTVT.

This clone was recorded only once. Here the CDR3 DNA reads TGTGCCAGCAGTTACTCTTCGGGGAGGTCCTACGAGCAGTACTTC. It translates to CASSYSSGRSYEQYF. The J gene is TRBJ2-7, the V gene TRBV6-5; D possibly corresponds to TRBD2 (6 bases). Germline V lookup: CDR1 MNHEY, CDR2 SVGAGI. The CDR3 length is 15 residues. V shed 0 bases and J shed 1 base, with 10 bases lying between them.

This chain connects TRBV9 to TRBJ1-1, with a weak D call TRBD1 (6 bases). V lost 1 base, J lost 11 bases, and 12 bases lay in between. Germline-derived CDR1 and CDR2 are SGDLS and YYNGEE. This CDR3 spans 12 amino acids. DNA for the CDR3: TGTGCCAGCAGCGTATTGGGGGGGGCCGCTTTCTTT. Its translation is CASSVLGGAAFF.

V gene TRBV28 combines with J gene TRBJ2-5; D is perhaps TRBD1 (5 bases). The V gene lost 3 bases and the J gene lost 3 bases, with 11 bases spanning the gap. CDR3 size: 14 residues. In germline, CDR1 is MDHEN, CDR2 SYDVKM. The CDR3 sequence is CASSFLGREETQYF. The CDR3 region has the DNA TGTGCCAGCAGTTTCCTTGGCAGGGAAGAGACCCAGTACTTC.

This clone appeared a single time. The DNA for the CDR3 is TGTGCCAGCAGCGCCCTGGTTAGCTCCTATAATTCACCCCTCCACTTT. This codes for CASSALVSSYNSPLHF. The chain employs TRBV7-8 and TRBJ1-6; D gene unclear. The CDR3 runs to 16 residues. Germline V gene sequence: CDR1 SGHVS, CDR2 FQNEAQ. V gave up 5 bases and J gave up 0 bases, with 11 bases separating them. The variable domain in full, with the rest retrieved from reference TRBV7-8 and TRBJ1-6, is GAGVSQSPRYKVAKRGQDVALRCDPISGHVSLFWYQQALGQGPEFLTYFQNEAQLDKSGLPSDRFFAERPEGSVSTLKIQRTQQEDSAVYLCASSALVSSYNSPLHFGNGTRLTVT.

J is TRBJ2-5 and V is TRBV11-1; 15 bases are shared with TRBD2. The CDR3 is made up of 17 amino acids. With V trimmed by 4 bases and J by 2 bases, 5 bases remained unmatched. Looked up from germline, CDR1 is SGHAT and CDR2 is FQDESV (reference sequence). The chain's CDR3 is CASSSGLAGGGQETQYF. CDR3 nucleotide sequence: TGTGCCAGCAGCTCGGGACTAGCGGGAGGAGGGCAAGAGACCCAGTACTTC.

V and J are TRBV7-9 and TRBJ2-7, with a tentative D call TRBD2 (5 bases). Germline CDR1 SEHNR, CDR2 FQNEAQ (reference sequence). The length of the CDR3 is 12 residues. The V end was cut by 5 bases, the J end by 4 bases, with 9 bases between. The CDR3, as DNA: TGTGCCAGCAGCAGAGGGAGATACGAGCAGTACTTC. Protein: CASSRGRYEQYF.

This clone was seen only once. The gene calls are TRBV6-5 and TRBJ2-7; D possibly corresponds to TRBD1 (6 bases). V lost 6 bases to trimming and J lost 4 bases, with 19 bases between them. Germline V gene data show CDR1 as MNHEY and CDR2 as SVGAGI. The CDR3 is made up of 15 amino acids. The CDR3 DNA reads TGTGCCAGCAGCACGTTTGGGGGCGGATGGTACGAGCAGTACTTC. Amino acid sequence: CASSTFGGGWYEQYF.

V usage is TRBV28 and J usage is TRBJ2-1; 8 bases are a match to TRBD1. Germline assignment: CDR1 MDHEN and CDR2 SYDVKM. The J segment lost 6 bases and the V segment lost 5 bases, leaving 9 bases of the junction unmatched. The CDR3 runs to 15 residues. The CDR3 is CASSPPGQVPNEQFF. CDR3 DNA sequence: TGTGCCAGCAGTCCCCCGGGACAGGTACCCAATGAGCAGTTCTTC.

V gene TRBV29-1 combines with J gene TRBJ1-3; D is uncertain. Germline lookup yields CDR1 SQVTM and CDR2 ANQGSEA. The length of the CDR3 is 14 residues. Trimming cost V 7 bases and J 0 bases, with 13 bases left between them. CDR3 residues: CSAQRRDSGNTIYF. As DNA, the CDR3 is TGCAGCGCTCAACGGAGGGACTCTGGAAACACCATATATTTT.

The chain has TRBV4-3 and TRBJ1-6, with TRBD1 as a possible D gene (6 bases). The CDR3 has 17 amino acids. The germline V gene encodes CDR1 LGHNA and CDR2 YSLEER. The V end lost 4 bases, the J end lost 0 bases, and 13 bases lay between the germline ends. The CDR3 is CASSLIQGVSYNSPLHF. CDR3 nucleotide sequence: TGCGCCAGCAGCCTAATACAGGGTGTCTCCTATAATTCACCCCTCCACTTT.

The DNA of the CDR3 is TGCAGCGGTGGCCAGAACTCGGGGGAGAACACTGAAGCTTTCTTT. Protein: CSGGQNSGENTEAFF. The chain is built from TRBV29-1 and TRBJ1-1, with D perhaps TRBD1 (5 bases). The CDR3 spans 15 residues. With 7 bases removed from V and 1 base from J, the gap between germline ends came to 19 bases. Germline loops: CDR1 SQVTM, CDR2 ANQGSEA. The full variable domain, its missing parts supplied by reference TRBV29-1 and TRBJ1-1, is SAVISQKPSRDICQRGTSLTIQCQVDSQVTMMFWYRQQPGQSLTLIATANQGSEATYESGFVIDKFPISRPNLTFSTLTVSNMSPEDSSIYLCSGGQNSGENTEAFFGQGTRLTVV.

The sample holds one count of this clone. Sequence at one end of the junction differs from germline and may be a read error. This rearrangement joins TRBV7-7 to TRBJ1-2, with 7 bases identical to TRBD1. This CDR3 has 13 amino acids. Germline V gene sequence: CDR1 SSHAT, CDR2 FNYEAQ (reference sequence). CDR3 protein: CASSQTGPIGYTF. CDR3 nucleotides: TGTGCTAGCAGCCAGACAGGGCCGATTGGCTACACCTTC.

The CDR3 region is CASSPPGTGDGYTF. The DNA for the CDR3 is TGTGCCAGCAGCCCCCCCGGGACAGGGGATGGCTACACCTTC. This chain connects TRBV5-4 to TRBJ1-2; 10 bases are a match to TRBD1. Germline values: CDR1 SGHNT, CDR2 YYREEE (reference sequence). The CDR3 sequence is 14 residues long. V trimming: 4 bases; J trimming: 6 bases; junction bases outside the gene matches: 6.

The gene calls are TRBV27 and TRBJ2-1; 8 positions agree with TRBD1. Germline V lookup: CDR1 MNHEY, CDR2 SMNVEV (reference sequence). This CDR3 has 16 amino acids. The V segment lost 4 bases and the J segment 4 bases; nucleotides outside the gene matches: 9. CDR3 sequence (DNA): TGTGCCAGCAGTTATCAGCTGAGGGACAGGTACAATGAGCAGTTCTTC. Its protein product is CASSYQLRDRYNEQFF.

The chain combines TRBV7-2 with TRBJ2-3; D remains ambiguous. Germline-derived CDR1 and CDR2 are SGHTA and FQGNSA. Trimming removed 4 bases at V and 1 base at J, with 6 bases between. This CDR3 contains 13 residues. The CDR3 DNA is TGTGCCAGCAGCTCCCCCGGCACAGATACGCAGTATTTT. Translated: CASSSPGTDTQYF.

This clone was picked up one time. The V and J genes are TRBV5-6 and TRBJ2-3, with D perhaps matching TRBD2 (7 bases). The CDR3 has 16 residues. Per germline, CDR1 SGHDT and CDR2 YYEEEE. The V and J ends lost 0 bases and 4 bases respectively, with 15 bases between them. CDR3 sequence: CASSLAGGREADTQYF. In DNA form, the CDR3 reads TGTGCCAGCAGCTTGGCCGGGGGCCGGGAGGCAGATACGCAGTATTTT.

This clone was counted between two and nine times. The chain has TRBV11-3 and TRBJ1-1; 7 nucleotides agree with TRBD1. Germline V CDR1 and CDR2: SGHNT, YENEEA. After removal of 4 bases from V and 2 bases from J, the junction contained 13 bases not matched to a gene. The CDR3 has 17 amino acids. For the CDR3, the DNA is TGTGCCAGCAGCTCTTATGGATCCGGGACAGAAAACACTGAAGCTTTCTTT. It codes for CASSSYGSGTENTEAFF. The full variable domain, in which reference TRBV11-3 and TRBJ1-1 provide the parts outside the CDR3, is EAGVVQSPRYKIIEKKQPVAFWCNPISGHNTLYWYLQNLGQGPELLIRYENEEAVDDSQLPKDRFSAERLKGVDSTLKIQPAELGDSAVYLCASSSYGSGTENTEAFFGQGTRLTVV.

This clone was detected only a few times. The chain employs TRBV7-9 and TRBJ2-2; unclear D gene. CDR3 size: 14 residues. The V gene's germline CDR1 is SEHNR and CDR2 FQNEAQ (reference sequence). V dropped 3 bases and J dropped 2 bases, with 7 bases sitting between them. This CDR3 reads CASSFLLNTGELFF. The DNA for the CDR3 is TGTGCCAGCAGCTTCCTACTCAACACCGGGGAGCTGTTTTTT.

V and J are TRBV29-1 and TRBJ2-3; 9 bases fit TRBD2. V shed 6 bases, J shed 14 bases, and the junction held 9 bases outside the gene matches. Per germline, CDR1 SQVTM and CDR2 ANQGSEA. There are 11 residues in the CDR3. CDR3 amino acids: CSVLTGGGVYF. The CDR3 coding sequence is TGCAGCGTCCTTACTGGCGGGGGGGTGTATTTT.

This chain uses TRBV27 with TRBJ2-3, with D maybe TRBD2 (6 bases). The CDR3 runs 14 residues. In germline, CDR1 is MNHEY, CDR2 SMNVEV (reference sequence). V dropped 3 bases and J dropped 6 bases, with 13 bases sitting between them. CDR3 protein: CASSFDGRGDTQYF. The CDR3, as DNA: TGTGCCAGCAGTTTTGACGGCCGGGGGGATACGCAGTATTTT.

The V call is TRBV4-2, the J call TRBJ2-7, with 7 bases lining up with TRBD1. The V and J ends lost 1 base and 3 bases, in that order; junction bases with no gene match: 3. CDR1 and CDR2 from the germline V gene are LGHNA and YNFKEQ. This CDR3 spans 14 amino acids. The CDR3 nucleotides are TGTGCCAGCAGCCAAGTCGACAGGGTCTACGAGCAGTACTTC. It translates to CASSQVDRVYEQYF.

This chain joins TRBV28 and TRBJ2-7, with D possibly TRBD1 on 5 matching bases. The CDR3 has 14 residues. V was shortened by 3 bases and J by 5 bases, with 14 bases between the two germline ends. The germline V gene has CDR1 MDHEN and CDR2 SYDVKM. In DNA, the CDR3 is TGTGCCAGCAGTTTCGCAGGGATCGCCCACGAGCAGTACTTC. This sequence encodes CASSFAGIAHEQYF.

The chain combines TRBV10-3 with TRBJ2-1, with TRBD1 matching 8 bases. In germline, CDR1 is ENHRY, CDR2 SYGVKD. The CDR3 is 15 residues long. Losses at the gene ends were 2 bases for V and 4 bases for J; bases not matched to a gene: 4. The CDR3 loop reads CAISEDRGAYNEQFF. Here the CDR3 DNA reads TGTGCCATCAGTGAGGACAGGGGCGCTTACAATGAGCAGTTCTTC.

The chain recombines TRBV7-3 with TRBJ1-5; D uncertain. Germline V CDR1 and CDR2: SGHTA, FQGTGA. The CDR3 totals 13 residues. The V gene lost 1 base and the J gene lost 6 bases, with 7 bases spanning the gap. This CDR3 is CASSLKEGQPQHF. CDR3 nucleotides: TGTGCCAGCAGCTTAAAGGAGGGTCAGCCCCAGCATTTT. The full variable domain, completed using reference TRBV7-3 and TRBJ1-5, is GAGVSQTPSNKVTEKGKYVELRCDPISGHTALYWYRQSLGQGPEFLIYFQGTGAADDSGLPNDRFFAVRPEGSVSTLKIQRTERGDSAVYLCASSLKEGQPQHFGDGTRLSIL.

The V and J genes are TRBV19 and TRBJ2-2; 10 bases match TRBD1. Germline loops: CDR1 LNHDA, CDR2 SQIVND (reference sequence). The CDR3 spans 15 residues. V dropped 5 bases and J dropped 3; count of bases not matched to a gene: 3. CDR3 DNA sequence: TGTGCCAGTAGTCCCGGGACAGGGGACACCGGGGAGCTGTTTTTT. Protein product: CASSPGTGDTGELFF.

The chain employs TRBV27 and TRBJ2-3; TRBD2 matches 14 bases. CDR1 is MNHEY and CDR2 is SMNVEV in the germline V gene (reference sequence). The junction had 10 bases not matched to a gene; V was cut back by 4 bases and J by 4 bases. The CDR3 runs to 18 residues. The CDR3 reads CASSSTSGGASFPDTQYF. Here the CDR3 DNA reads TGTGCCAGCAGTTCGACTAGCGGGGGGGCCAGTTTCCCAGATACGCAGTATTTT.

The chain combines TRBV29-1 with TRBJ2-7, with 10 positions matching TRBD2. In germline, CDR1 is SQVTM, CDR2 ANQGSEA. The V segment lost 4 bases and the J segment 5 bases; nucleotides outside the gene matches: 5. This CDR3 is 13 amino acids long. CDR3 residues: CSVARTSGDEQYF. The CDR3 region has the DNA TGCAGCGTTGCGCGGACTAGCGGCGACGAGCAGTACTTC.

J is TRBJ2-1 and V is TRBV7-9; 9 bases are a match to TRBD1. With 5 bases clipped from V and 6 bases from J, the junction kept 5 bases outside the gene matches. The CDR3 extends over 14 amino acids. CDR1 and CDR2 (germline): SEHNR, FQNEAQ (reference sequence). CDR3 in DNA: TGTGCCAGCAGCACTGACAGGGGGGGCAATGAGCAGTTCTTC. Residues: CASSTDRGGNEQFF.